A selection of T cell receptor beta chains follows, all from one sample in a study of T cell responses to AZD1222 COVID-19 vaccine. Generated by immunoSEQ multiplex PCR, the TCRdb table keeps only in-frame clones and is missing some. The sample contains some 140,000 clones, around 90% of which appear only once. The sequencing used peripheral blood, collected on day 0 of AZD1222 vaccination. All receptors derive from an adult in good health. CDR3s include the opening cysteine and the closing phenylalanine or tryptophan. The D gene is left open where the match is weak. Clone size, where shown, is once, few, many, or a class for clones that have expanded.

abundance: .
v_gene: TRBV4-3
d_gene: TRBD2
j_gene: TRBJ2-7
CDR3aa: CASSQQLAGESYEQYF
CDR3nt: TGCGCCAGCAGCCAACAACTAGCGGGGGAATCCTACGAGCAGTACTTC

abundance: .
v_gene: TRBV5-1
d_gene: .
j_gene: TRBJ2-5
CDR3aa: CASSWDVQETQYF
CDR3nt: TGCGCCAGCAGCTGGGACGTCCAAGAGACCCAGTACTTC

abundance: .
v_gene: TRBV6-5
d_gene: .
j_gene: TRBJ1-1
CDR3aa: CASPKDTEAFF
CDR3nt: TGTGCCAGCCCGAAAGACACTGAAGCTTTCTTT

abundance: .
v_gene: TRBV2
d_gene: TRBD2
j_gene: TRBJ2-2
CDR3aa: CASRRAGGTGELFF
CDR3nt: TGTGCCAGCAGACGAGCGGGGGGCACCGGGGAGCTGTTTTTT

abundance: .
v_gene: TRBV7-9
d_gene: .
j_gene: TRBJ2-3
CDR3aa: CASSDSLRDNTDTQYF
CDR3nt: TGTGCCAGCAGCGACTCATTGAGGGACAACACAGATACGCAGTATTTT

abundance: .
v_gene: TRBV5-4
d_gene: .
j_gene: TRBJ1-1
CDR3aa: CASSNAHGTNTEAFF
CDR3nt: TGTGCCAGCAGCAACGCCCATGGCACCAACACTGAAGCTTTCTTT

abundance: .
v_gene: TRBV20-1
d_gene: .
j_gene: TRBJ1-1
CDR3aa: CSASSGNTEAFF
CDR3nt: TGCAGTGCTAGTTCGGGGAACACTGAAGCTTTCTTT

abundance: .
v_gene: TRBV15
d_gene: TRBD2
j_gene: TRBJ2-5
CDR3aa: CATSRGGTSGETQYF
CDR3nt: TGTGCCACCAGCAGAGGGGGGACTAGCGGCGAGACCCAGTACTTC

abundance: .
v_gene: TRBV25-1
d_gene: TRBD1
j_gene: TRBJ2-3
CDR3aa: CASSEHAPGQGPDTQYF
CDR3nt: TGTGCCAGCAGTGAACATGCGCCGGGACAGGGACCAGATACGCAGTATTTT

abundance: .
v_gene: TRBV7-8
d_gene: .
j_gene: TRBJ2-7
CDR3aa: CASSAGSSYEQYF
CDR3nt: TGTGCCAGCAGCGCGGGGTCCTCCTACGAGCAGTACTTC

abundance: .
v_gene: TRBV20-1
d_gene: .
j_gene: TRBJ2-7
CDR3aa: CSASYTLDEQYF
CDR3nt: TGCAGTGCTAGTTATACGCTTGACGAGCAGTACTTC

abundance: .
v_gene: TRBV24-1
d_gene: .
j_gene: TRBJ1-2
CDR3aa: CATSTGGSRGYTF
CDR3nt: TGTGCCACCAGTACCGGGGGTTCTCGGGGCTACACCTTC

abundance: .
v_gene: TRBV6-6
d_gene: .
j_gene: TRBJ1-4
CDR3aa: CASSTLNGEKLFF
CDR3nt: TGTGCCAGCAGTACCTTAAACGGGGAAAAACTGTTTTTT

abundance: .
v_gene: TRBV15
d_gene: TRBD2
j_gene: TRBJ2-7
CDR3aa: CATSKAGGSYEQYF
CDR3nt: TGTGCCACCAGCAAGGCCGGGGGGTCCTACGAGCAGTACTTC

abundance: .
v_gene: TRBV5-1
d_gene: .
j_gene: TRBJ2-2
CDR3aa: CASSLTGNRESTGELFF
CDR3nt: TGCGCCAGCAGCTTGACCGGAAACAGGGAGAGCACCGGGGAGCTGTTTTTT

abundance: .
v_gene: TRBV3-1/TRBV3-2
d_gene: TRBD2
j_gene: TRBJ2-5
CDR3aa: CASSQVPGLVGQETQYF
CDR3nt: TGTGCCAGCAGCCAAGTTCCGGGACTAGTTGGCCAAGAGACCCAGTACTTC

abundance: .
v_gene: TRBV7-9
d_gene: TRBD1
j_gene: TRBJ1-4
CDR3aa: CASSLEGGQRNEKLFF
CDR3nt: TGTGCCAGCAGCTTAGAAGGGGGACAGCGAAATGAAAAACTGTTTTTT

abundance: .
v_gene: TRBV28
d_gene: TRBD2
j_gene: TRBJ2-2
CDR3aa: CASSLLAGGAGELFF
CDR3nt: TGTGCCAGCAGTTTACTCGCGGGGGGAGCCGGGGAGCTGTTTTTT

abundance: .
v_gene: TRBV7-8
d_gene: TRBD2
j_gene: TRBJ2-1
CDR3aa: CASSLGLAGGPSEQFF
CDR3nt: TGTGCCAGCAGCTTAGGGTTAGCGGGGGGGCCGAGTGAGCAGTTCTTC

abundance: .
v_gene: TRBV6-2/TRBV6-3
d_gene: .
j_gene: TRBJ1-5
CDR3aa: CASSYSAGSGNQPQHF
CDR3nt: TGTGCCAGCAGTTACTCGGCAGGTAGTGGCAATCAGCCCCAGCATTTT

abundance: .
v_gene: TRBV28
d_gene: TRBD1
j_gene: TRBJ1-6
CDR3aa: CASRTGSNSPLHF
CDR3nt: TGTGCCAGCCGGACAGGGAGCAATTCACCCCTCCACTTT

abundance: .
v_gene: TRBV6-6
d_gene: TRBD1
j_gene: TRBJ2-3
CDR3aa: CASSQNRGGADTQYF
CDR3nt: TGTGCCAGCAGCCAAAACAGGGGTGGAGCAGATACGCAGTATTTT

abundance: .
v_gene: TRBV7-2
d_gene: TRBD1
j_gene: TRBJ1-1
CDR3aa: CASGGQANTEAFF
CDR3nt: TGTGCCAGCGGGGGACAGGCCAACACTGAAGCTTTCTTT

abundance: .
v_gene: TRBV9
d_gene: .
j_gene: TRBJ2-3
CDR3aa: CASSVSRTDAGLGTDTQYF
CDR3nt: TGTGCCAGCAGCGTTTCTAGGACGGATGCGGGGTTGGGCACAGATACGCAGTATTTT

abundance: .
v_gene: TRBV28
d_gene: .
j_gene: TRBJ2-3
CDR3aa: CATQTWGRDAQYF
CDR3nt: TGTGCCACCCAAACGTGGGGTAGGGATGCGCAGTATTTT

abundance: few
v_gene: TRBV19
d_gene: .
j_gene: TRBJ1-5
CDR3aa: CASSIGGSNQPQHF
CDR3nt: TGTGCCAGTAGTATCGGGGGGAGCAATCAGCCCCAGCATTTT

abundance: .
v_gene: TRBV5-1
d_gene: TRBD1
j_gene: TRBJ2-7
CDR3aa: CASSLGSGGYEQYF
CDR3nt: TGCGCCAGCAGCTTGGGGTCAGGGGGTTACGAGCAGTACTTC

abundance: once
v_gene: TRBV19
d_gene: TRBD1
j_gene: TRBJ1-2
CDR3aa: CASSGTGVSYTF
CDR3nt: TGTGCCAGTAGTGGGACAGGGGTGAGCTACACCTTC

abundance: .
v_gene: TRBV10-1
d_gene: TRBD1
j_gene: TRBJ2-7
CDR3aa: CASSATGTGGYEQYF
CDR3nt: TGCGCCAGCAGTGCTACCGGGACAGGGGGCTACGAGCAGTACTTC

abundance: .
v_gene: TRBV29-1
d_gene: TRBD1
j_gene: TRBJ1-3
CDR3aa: CSVGDRASGNTIYF
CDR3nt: TGCAGCGTAGGGGACAGGGCCTCTGGAAACACCATATATTTT

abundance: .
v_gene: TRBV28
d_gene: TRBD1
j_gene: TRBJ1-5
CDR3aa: CASMTGGAPYSNQPQHF
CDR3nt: TGTGCCAGCATGACAGGGGGCGCCCCTTATAGCAATCAGCCCCAGCATTTT

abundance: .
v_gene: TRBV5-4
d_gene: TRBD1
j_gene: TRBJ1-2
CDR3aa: CASSLERDRGYGYTF
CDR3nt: TGTGCCAGCAGCTTAGAACGGGACAGGGGTTATGGCTACACCTTC

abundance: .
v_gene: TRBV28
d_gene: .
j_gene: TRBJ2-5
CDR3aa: CASSTEETQYF
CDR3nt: TGTGCCAGCAGCACGGAAGAGACCCAGTACTTC